Shown below are 24 T cell receptor beta chains from a single sample sequenced in a study of blood T cell repertoires in COVID-19. TCRdb keeps only in-frame clones here, not all; method: immunoSEQ multiplex PCR. Of about 180,000 clones listed, 86% are singletons. The sequencing sample was made of PBMCs or T cells enriched from blood (not recorded which). The receptors were gathered from a young woman who had recovered from COVID-19.

The rearrangement uses TRBV3-1 (or the pseudogene TRBV3-2) and TRBJ2-3; TRBD2 might be the D (6 bases). V gave up 0 bases and J gave up 4 bases, with 11 bases separating them. The CDR3 consists of 15 residues. Germline V gene sequence: CDR1 LGHDT, CDR2 YNNKEL (reference sequence). The CDR3 reads CASSQEWRAADTQYF. CDR3 nucleotides: TGTGCCAGCAGCCAAGAGTGGAGGGCGGCAGATACGCAGTATTTT.

Only one count was recorded for this clone. The genes are TRBV20-1 and TRBJ2-1, with D unclear. Deletions cut 3 bases from V and 14 bases from J, with 17 bases between. Germline lookup yields CDR1 DFQATT and CDR2 SNEGSKA (reference sequence). The CDR3 consists of 12 residues. DNA for the CDR3: TGCAGTGCTAGTCCTGAACTAAGAAAGGAGTTCTTC. Translated: CSASPELRKEFF.

The J gene is TRBJ2-7, the V gene TRBV7-8; 11 nucleotides agree with TRBD2. The J segment lost 0 bases and the V segment lost 4 bases, leaving 11 bases of the junction unmatched. CDR3 length equals 18 residues. Germline V CDR1 and CDR2: SGHVS, FQNEAQ. The CDR3, as DNA: TGTGCCAGCAGCTCACAAGGACTAGCGGGTGTCAGCTCCTACGAGCAGTACTTC. This gives the protein CASSSQGLAGVSSYEQYF. The full variable domain, completed using reference TRBV7-8 and TRBJ2-7, is GAGVSQSPRYKVAKRGQDVALRCDPISGHVSLFWYQQALGQGPEFLTYFQNEAQLDKSGLPSDRFFAERPEGSVSTLKIQRTQQEDSAVYLCASSSQGLAGVSSYEQYFGPGTRLTVT.

The chain links TRBV29-1 to TRBJ1-2; tentative D call: TRBD1 (6 bases). Deletions cut 6 bases from V and 6 bases from J, with 17 bases between. The CDR3 loop spans 13 amino acids. Looked up from germline, CDR1 is SQVTM and CDR2 is ANQGSEA. This CDR3 reads CSVLQGDGDGYTF. In nucleotides, the CDR3 is TGCAGCGTCCTACAGGGAGACGGGGATGGCTACACCTTC.

The rearrangement joins TRBV28 to TRBJ1-3, with TRBD1 matching 9 bases. V shed 3 bases and J 4 bases; nucleotides not matched to a gene: 4. CDR3 size: 15 residues. CDR1 is MDHEN and CDR2 is SYDVKM in the germline V gene. CDR3 DNA: TGTGCCAGCAGTTTGCCCACAGGGGGCGGAAACACCATATATTTT. It codes for CASSLPTGGGNTIYF.

V gene TRBV14 combines with J gene TRBJ2-3; TRBD2 matches at 9 bases. The V and J ends lost 1 base and 5 bases, in that order; junction bases with no gene match: 10. The germline V gene encodes CDR1 SGHDN and CDR2 FVKESK. The CDR3 sequence is 17 residues long. The CDR3 DNA follows: TGTGCCAGCAGCCAAGGGACAATAGCGGGAGCTAGAGATACGCAGTATTTT. As protein: CASSQGTIAGARDTQYF.

This sequence joins TRBV18 and TRBJ2-3; the D gene is possibly TRBD2 (6 bases). The CDR3 covers 15 residues. Germline V lookup: CDR1 KGHSH, CDR2 LQKENI. Trimming shortened V by 4 bases and J by 3 bases, and 14 bases separated the two germline ends. CDR3 region: CASSRSRERTDTQYF. The CDR3 DNA reads TGTGCCAGCTCACGTTCTCGGGAGCGTACAGATACGCAGTATTTT.

The chain has TRBV2 and TRBJ2-5, with TRBD2 matching 8 bases. J lost 6 bases, V lost 6 bases, and 6 bases had no gene match. CDR3 size: 13 residues. Germline CDR1 is SNHLY and CDR2 is FYNNEI. CDR3: CASRGVAGKTQYF. The DNA for the CDR3 is TGTGCCAGCAGGGGGGTAGCGGGAAAGACCCAGTACTTC.

This sequence joins TRBV29-1 and TRBJ2-1; D remains ambiguous. V lost 5 bases and J 8 bases, leaving 10 bases between the germline ends. The length of the CDR3 is 11 residues. CDR1 and CDR2 (germline): SQVTM, ANQGSEA. The CDR3 sequence: CSVPSDYEQFF. DNA of the CDR3: TGCAGCGTTCCTAGTGACTATGAGCAGTTCTTC.

In nucleotides, the CDR3 is TGTGCCAGCAGTGAAGGACAGGGGGCTGAGACCCAGTACTTC. This translates into CASSEGQGAETQYF. The V gene is TRBV6-1, the J gene TRBJ2-5; 10 bases match TRBD1. CDR1 is MNHNS and CDR2 is SASEGT in the germline V gene. J gave up 5 bases and V 1 base, and 1 base lay outside the gene matches. This CDR3 contains 14 residues.

The rearrangement uses TRBV28 and TRBJ1-2, with D perhaps TRBD1 (5 bases). CDR1 and CDR2 from the germline V gene are MDHEN and SYDVKM. CDR3 length: 13 residues. V was pared by 3 bases and J by 8 bases, with 13 bases between. The CDR3 spells CASSFGQGGGYTF. CDR3 in DNA: TGTGCCAGCAGTTTCGGTCAGGGTGGCGGCTACACCTTC.

This clone was counted a few times. The rearrangement uses TRBV18 and TRBJ2-5, with TRBD1 as a possible D gene (6 bases). The germline CDR1 and CDR2 sequences are KGHSH and LQKENI. V was shortened by 4 bases and J by 2 bases, with 14 bases between the two germline ends. This CDR3 comprises 15 residues. CDR3 region: CASSLARGKQETQYF. CDR3 bases: TGTGCCAGCTCACTCGCTAGGGGGAAGCAAGAGACCCAGTACTTC.

V usage is TRBV27 and J usage is TRBJ2-2; D uncertain. This CDR3 is built from 14 residues. Trimming pared 3 bases from V and 0 bases from J, leaving 5 bases between. The germline V gene has CDR1 MNHEY and CDR2 SMNVEV (reference sequence). The CDR3 protein is CASSFIPNTGELFF. The CDR3 DNA is TGTGCCAGCAGTTTTATCCCGAACACCGGGGAGCTGTTTTTT.

This chain uses TRBV19 with TRBJ1-2; a weak D match, TRBD1 (5 bases). There are 15 residues in the CDR3. The germline gives CDR1 LNHDA, CDR2 SQIVND (reference sequence). Trimming removed 8 bases at V and 1 base at J, with 17 bases between. The CDR3 bases are TGTGCCAGTCGCAATACAGGTCAGAATAACTATGGCTACACCTTC. Residues: CASRNTGQNNYGYTF.

The chain combines TRBV5-1 with TRBJ1-5; D not resolved. Germline CDR1 reads SGHRS; CDR2 reads YFSETQ. This CDR3 spans 15 amino acids. The V end was cut by 1 base, the J end by 0 bases, with 8 bases between. The CDR3 loop is CASSLNGLSNQPQHF. The CDR3 coding sequence is TGCGCCAGCAGCTTGAACGGACTTAGCAATCAGCCCCAGCATTTT.

The rearrangement links TRBV12-2 to TRBJ2-2; the table's D call of TRBD2 was not tested on the DNA. TRBV12-2 is a listed pseudogene. This CDR3 has 15 amino acids. DNA of the CDR3: TGTGCAAGTCGCCACCAGCGGGAGTCGGCCGGGGAGCTGTTTTTT. Encoded protein: CASRHQRESAGELFF.

The J gene is TRBJ2-1, the V gene TRBV6-4; a weak D match, TRBD1 (6 bases). The length of the CDR3 is 12 residues. V dropped 5 bases and J dropped 7 bases, with 9 bases sitting between them. Germline CDR1 MRHNA, CDR2 SNTAGT. This CDR3 is CASSSQGNEQFF. In DNA form, the CDR3 reads TGTGCCAGCAGTTCCCAGGGGAATGAGCAGTTCTTC.

This clone was counted ten times or more. The chain couples TRBV15 to TRBJ1-4, with TRBD1 matching over 10 bases. Germline V gene sequence: CDR1 LNHNV, CDR2 YYDKDF (reference sequence). The trim removed 6 bases at V and 11 bases at J, leaving 12 bases unmatched. This CDR3 has 15 amino acids. CDR3 residues: CATREGGTGVVKLFF. Here the CDR3 DNA reads TGTGCCACCAGAGAGGGAGGGACAGGGGTGGTCAAACTGTTTTTT. The variable domain in full, completed from reference TRBV15 and TRBJ1-4, reads DAMVIQNPRYQVTQFGKPVTLSCSQTLNHNVMYWYQQKSSQAPKLLFHYYDKDFNNEADTPDNFQSRRPNTSFCFLDIRSPGLGDTAMYLCATREGGTGVVKLFFGSGTQLSVL.

The gene calls are TRBV19 and TRBJ2-7, with TRBD1 identical over 11 bases. The CDR3 has 15 residues. The J segment lost 1 base and the V segment lost 4 bases, leaving 3 bases of the junction unmatched. CDR1 and CDR2 (germline): LNHDA, SQIVND (reference sequence). The DNA for the CDR3 is TGTGCCAGTAGTAGGGGACAGGGGGAGTCCTACGAGCAGTACTTC. It encodes CASSRGQGESYEQYF.

The V and J genes are TRBV7-3 and TRBJ2-1, with a possible D match to TRBD2 (7 bases). The CDR3 is made up of 16 amino acids. The V end lost 5 bases, the J end lost 5 bases, and 19 bases lay between the germline ends. Looked up from germline, CDR1 is SGHTA and CDR2 is FQGTGA. The CDR3 is CASSPRGAGQHNEQFF. The CDR3 DNA sequence: TGTGCCAGCAGCCCGAGGGGAGCGGGACAACACAATGAGCAGTTCTTC. Variable domain in full (rest from reference TRBV7-3 and TRBJ2-1): GAGVSQTPSNKVTEKGKYVELRCDPISGHTALYWYRQSLGQGPEFLIYFQGTGAADDSGLPNDRFFAVRPEGSVSTLKIQRTERGDSAVYLCASSPRGAGQHNEQFFGPGTRLTVL.

The chain uses TRBV29-1 and TRBJ1-5; tentatively, D is TRBD1 (6 bases). This CDR3 has 13 amino acids. The germline gives CDR1 SQVTM, CDR2 ANQGSEA. V gave up 4 bases and J gave up 5 bases, with 12 bases separating them. Written as DNA, the CDR3 is TGCAGCGTTGTGGTGACAGGAGATCAGCCCCAGCATTTT. Protein sequence: CSVVVTGDQPQHF.

The V gene is TRBV2, the J gene TRBJ2-7, with 8 positions matching TRBD1. The CDR3 has 13 amino acids. The germline V gene encodes CDR1 SNHLY and CDR2 FYNNEI. After removal of 3 bases from V and 9 bases from J, the junction contained 7 bases not matched to a gene. The CDR3 DNA follows: TGTGCCAGCAGTGAGGACAGGGTCGTCGTGCAGTACTTC. Translated, it gives CASSEDRVVVQYF.

The genes are TRBV30 and TRBJ1-5, with 8 bases aligning to TRBD1. The CDR3 covers 13 residues. Germline CDR1 and CDR2: GTSNPN and SVGIG (reference sequence). V lost 4 bases to trimming and J lost 4 bases; unmatched junction nucleotides: 3. The CDR3 sequence: CAWTTGGNQPQHF. The CDR3 DNA is TGTGCCTGGACAACAGGGGGTAATCAGCCCCAGCATTTT.

The gene calls are TRBV27 and TRBJ1-1; tentatively, D is TRBD1 (6 bases). Germline-derived CDR1 and CDR2 are MNHEY and SMNVEV (reference sequence). The CDR3 loop spans 14 amino acids. V lost 4 bases to trimming and J lost 1 base, with 10 bases between them. CDR3 coding DNA: TGTGCCAGCAGTTGGACAGTTAGGAACACTGAAGCTTTCTTT. Translation: CASSWTVRNTEAFF.